This T cell receptor beta chain emerged from a study of T cell responses to AZD1222 COVID-19 vaccine. On the study more broadly: Pooling covered second doses at about 4 or about 12 weeks. Overall study findings and caveats: Mostly white British, mostly female donors; authors suggested clonal diversity may be underestimated. Nearly half of unique spike-specific TCRs reportedly avoided B.1.351 and B.1.1.7 mutated regions.

As to this clone: Its target is unknown.

Libraries were prepared by immunoSEQ multiplex PCR; TCRdb keeps only in-frame clonotypes and omits some of them. The table includes roughly 150,000 clones, approximately 90% detected once. This clonotype was obtained from an adult in good health. Sequenced here: peripheral blood, sampled on day 0 of AZD1222 vaccination.

This chain's CDR3 is CASSSPGQGDGNTIYF. In nucleotides, the CDR3 is TGTGCCAGCAGTTCGCCGGGACAGGGGGACGGAAACACCATATATTTT. The chain is built from TRBV28 and TRBJ1-3; TRBD1 aligns across 11 bases. The CDR3 has 16 amino acids. Trimming at V came to 4 bases and at J to 4 bases, leaving 6 bases not matched to a gene. Per germline, CDR1 MDHEN and CDR2 SYDVKM.